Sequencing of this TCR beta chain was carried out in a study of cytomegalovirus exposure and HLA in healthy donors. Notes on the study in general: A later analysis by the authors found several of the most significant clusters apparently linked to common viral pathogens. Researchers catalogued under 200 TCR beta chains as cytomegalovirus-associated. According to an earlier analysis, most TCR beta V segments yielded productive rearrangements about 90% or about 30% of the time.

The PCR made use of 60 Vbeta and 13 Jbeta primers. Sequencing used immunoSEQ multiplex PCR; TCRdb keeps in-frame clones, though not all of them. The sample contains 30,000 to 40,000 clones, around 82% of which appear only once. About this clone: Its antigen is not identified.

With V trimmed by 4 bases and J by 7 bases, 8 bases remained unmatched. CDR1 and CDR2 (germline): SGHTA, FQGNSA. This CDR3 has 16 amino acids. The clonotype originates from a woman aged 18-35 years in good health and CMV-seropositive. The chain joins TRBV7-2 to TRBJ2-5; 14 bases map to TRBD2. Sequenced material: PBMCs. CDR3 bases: TGTGCCAGCAGCTCCTCGACTAGCGGGAGGGAGGGGACCCAGTACTTC. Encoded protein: CASSSSTSGREGTQYF.